Listed here are 3 T cell receptor beta chains from one sample, sequenced in a study of CD8 T cells in ankylosing spondylitis. A single record per CDR3 protein comes from TCRdb applying MiXCR to the 5' RACE reads. The sample yields some 40,000 distinct CDR3 sequences, around a tenth seen once. Sequencing input: blood, either unsorted or a sorted T cell fraction (not recorded which). These receptors originate from a male donor with ankylosing spondylitis or in good health (not recorded which).

Points on this clonotype: Just one base apart from a much larger clone, this may be a read error. V gene TRBV6-2 or TRBV6-3 combines with J gene TRBJ2-1; perhaps TRBD2 as D (6 bases). V lost 9 bases, J lost 6 bases, and 18 bases lay in between. CDR3 length: 14 amino acids. The germline V gene encodes CDR1 MNHEY and CDR2 SVGEGT. The CDR3 here is CASRRGLPSNEQFF. CDR3 nucleotide sequence: TGTGCCAGTAGGAGGGGACTCCCCTCCAATGAGCAGTTCTTC.

This clonotype came up many times. This sequence joins TRBV10-3 and TRBJ2-2, with 7 bases lining up with TRBD2. With V trimmed by 0 bases and J by 5 bases, 6 bases remained unmatched. This CDR3 comprises 16 residues. The germline CDR1 and CDR2 sequences are ENHRY and SYGVKD. CDR3 DNA: TGTGCCATCAGTGAGTCGTACCTAGCGGAAACCGGGGAGCTGTTTTTT. This encodes CAISESYLAETGELFF.

This clonotype has at least ten counts. The chain couples TRBV29-1 to TRBJ2-7; D is unresolved. This CDR3 comprises 13 residues. V lost 4 bases to trimming and J lost 3 bases, with 13 bases between them. Germline CDR1 and CDR2: SQVTM and ANQGSEA. CDR3 in DNA: TGCAGCGTTGCTTCGACATCAGGCTACGAGCAGTACTTC. Translated, it gives CSVASTSGYEQYF.